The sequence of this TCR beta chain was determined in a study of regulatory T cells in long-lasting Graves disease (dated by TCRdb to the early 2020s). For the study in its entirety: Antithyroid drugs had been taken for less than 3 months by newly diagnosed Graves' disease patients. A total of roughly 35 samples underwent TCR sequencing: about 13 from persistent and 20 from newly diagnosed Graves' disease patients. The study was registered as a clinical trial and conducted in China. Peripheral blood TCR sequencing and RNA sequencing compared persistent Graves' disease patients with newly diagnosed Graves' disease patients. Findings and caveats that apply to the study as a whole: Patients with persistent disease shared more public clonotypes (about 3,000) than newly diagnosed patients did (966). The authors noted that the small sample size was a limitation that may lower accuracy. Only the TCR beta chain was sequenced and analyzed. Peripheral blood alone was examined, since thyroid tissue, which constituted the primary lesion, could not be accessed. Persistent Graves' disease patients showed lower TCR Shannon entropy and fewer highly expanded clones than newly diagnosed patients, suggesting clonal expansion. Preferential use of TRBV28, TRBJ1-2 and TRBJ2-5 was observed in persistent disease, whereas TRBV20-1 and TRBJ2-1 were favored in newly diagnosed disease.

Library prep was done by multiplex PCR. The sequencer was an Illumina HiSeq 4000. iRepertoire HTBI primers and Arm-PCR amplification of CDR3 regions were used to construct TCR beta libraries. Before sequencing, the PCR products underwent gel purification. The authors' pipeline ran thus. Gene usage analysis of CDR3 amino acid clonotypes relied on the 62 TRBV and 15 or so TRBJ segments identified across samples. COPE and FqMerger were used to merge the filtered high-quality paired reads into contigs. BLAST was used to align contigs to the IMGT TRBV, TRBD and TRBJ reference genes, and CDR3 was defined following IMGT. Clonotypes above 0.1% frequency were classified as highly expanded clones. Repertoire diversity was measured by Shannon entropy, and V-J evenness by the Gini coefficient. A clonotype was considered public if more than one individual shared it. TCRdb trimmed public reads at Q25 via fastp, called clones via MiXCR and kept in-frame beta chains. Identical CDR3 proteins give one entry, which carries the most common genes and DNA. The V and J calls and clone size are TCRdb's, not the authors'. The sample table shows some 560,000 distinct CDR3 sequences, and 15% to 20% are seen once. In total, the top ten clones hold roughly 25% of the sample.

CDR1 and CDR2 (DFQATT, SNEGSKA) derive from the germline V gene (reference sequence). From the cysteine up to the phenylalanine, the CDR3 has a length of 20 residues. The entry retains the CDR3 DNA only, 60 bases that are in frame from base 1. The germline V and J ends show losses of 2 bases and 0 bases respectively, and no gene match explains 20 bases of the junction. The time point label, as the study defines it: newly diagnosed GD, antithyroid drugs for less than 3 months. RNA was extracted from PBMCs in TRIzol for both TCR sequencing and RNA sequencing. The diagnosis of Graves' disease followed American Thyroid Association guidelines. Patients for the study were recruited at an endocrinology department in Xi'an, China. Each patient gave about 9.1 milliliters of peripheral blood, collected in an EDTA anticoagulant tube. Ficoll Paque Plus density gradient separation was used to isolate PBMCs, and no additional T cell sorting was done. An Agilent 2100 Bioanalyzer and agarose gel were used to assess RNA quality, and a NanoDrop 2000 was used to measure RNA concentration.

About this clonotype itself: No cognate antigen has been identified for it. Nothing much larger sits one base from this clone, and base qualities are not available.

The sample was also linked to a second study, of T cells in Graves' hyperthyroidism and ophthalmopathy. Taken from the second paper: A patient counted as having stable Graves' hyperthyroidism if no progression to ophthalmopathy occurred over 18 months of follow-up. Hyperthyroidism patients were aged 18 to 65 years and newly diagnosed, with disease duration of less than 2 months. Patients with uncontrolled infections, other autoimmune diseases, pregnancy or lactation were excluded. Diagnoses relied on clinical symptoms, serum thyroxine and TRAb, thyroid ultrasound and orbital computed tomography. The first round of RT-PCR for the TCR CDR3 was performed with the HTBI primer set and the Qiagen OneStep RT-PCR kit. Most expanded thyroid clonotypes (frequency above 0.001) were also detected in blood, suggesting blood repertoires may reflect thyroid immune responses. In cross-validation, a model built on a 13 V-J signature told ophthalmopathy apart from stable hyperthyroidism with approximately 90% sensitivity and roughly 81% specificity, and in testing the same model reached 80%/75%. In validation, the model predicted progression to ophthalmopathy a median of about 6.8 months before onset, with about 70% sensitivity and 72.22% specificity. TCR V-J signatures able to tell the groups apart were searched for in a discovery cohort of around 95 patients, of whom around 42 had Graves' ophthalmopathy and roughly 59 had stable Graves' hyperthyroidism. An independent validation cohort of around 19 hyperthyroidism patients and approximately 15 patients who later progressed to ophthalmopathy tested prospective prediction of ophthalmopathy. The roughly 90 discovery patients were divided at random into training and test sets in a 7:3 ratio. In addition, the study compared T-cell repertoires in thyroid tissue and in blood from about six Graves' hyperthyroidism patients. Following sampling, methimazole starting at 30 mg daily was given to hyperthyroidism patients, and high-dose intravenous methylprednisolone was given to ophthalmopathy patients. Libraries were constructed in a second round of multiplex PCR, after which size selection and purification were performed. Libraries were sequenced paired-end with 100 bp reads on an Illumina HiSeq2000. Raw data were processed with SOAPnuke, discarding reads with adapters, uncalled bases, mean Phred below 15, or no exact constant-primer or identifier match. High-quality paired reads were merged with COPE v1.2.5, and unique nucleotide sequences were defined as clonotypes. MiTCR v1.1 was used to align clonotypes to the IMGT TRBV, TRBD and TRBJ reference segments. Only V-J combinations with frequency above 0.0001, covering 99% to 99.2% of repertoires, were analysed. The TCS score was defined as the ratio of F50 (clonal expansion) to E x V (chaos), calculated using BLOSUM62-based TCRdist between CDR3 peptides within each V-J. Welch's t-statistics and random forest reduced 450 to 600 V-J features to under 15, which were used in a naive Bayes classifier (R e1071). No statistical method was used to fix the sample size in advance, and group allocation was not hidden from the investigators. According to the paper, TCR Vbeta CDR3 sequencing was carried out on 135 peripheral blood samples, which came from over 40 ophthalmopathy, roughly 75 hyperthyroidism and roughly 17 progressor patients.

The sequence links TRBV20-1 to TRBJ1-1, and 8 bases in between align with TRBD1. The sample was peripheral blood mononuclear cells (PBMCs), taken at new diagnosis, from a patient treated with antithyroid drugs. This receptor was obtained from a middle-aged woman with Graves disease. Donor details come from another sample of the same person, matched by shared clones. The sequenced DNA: TGCAGTGCTAGACCCCCGGGCGGACAGGGCTTCAGCAGGATGAACACTGAAGCTTTCTTT. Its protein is CSARPPGGQGFSRMNTEAFF.